This T cell receptor (beta chain) was obtained from a study of blood T cell repertoires in COVID-19. Trimming pared 6 bases from V and 8 bases from J, leaving 13 bases between. CDR3 length equals 12 residues. Per the authors' pipeline: Amplification with reference gene primers provided the estimates of nucleated cell counts. The repertoire was sequenced with immunoSEQ multiplex PCR; TCRdb's copy has only in-frame clones and lacks some. That table is the source of V, J and clone size, and D and trimming were worked out from the DNA. The sample comprises about 340,000 clones, about 83% of which are singletons, and 2.5% to 3% rests with the top ten.

The sequence was collected from a man aged 25 to 40 with active or convalescent COVID-19. V and J are TRBV12-3 or TRBV12-4 and TRBJ1-1; D gene ambiguous. The sequencing input was peripheral blood. The DNA for the CDR3 is TGTGCCAGCAGGACTAAGGGTTTCGAAGCTTTCTTT. Protein sequence: CASRTKGFEAFF.